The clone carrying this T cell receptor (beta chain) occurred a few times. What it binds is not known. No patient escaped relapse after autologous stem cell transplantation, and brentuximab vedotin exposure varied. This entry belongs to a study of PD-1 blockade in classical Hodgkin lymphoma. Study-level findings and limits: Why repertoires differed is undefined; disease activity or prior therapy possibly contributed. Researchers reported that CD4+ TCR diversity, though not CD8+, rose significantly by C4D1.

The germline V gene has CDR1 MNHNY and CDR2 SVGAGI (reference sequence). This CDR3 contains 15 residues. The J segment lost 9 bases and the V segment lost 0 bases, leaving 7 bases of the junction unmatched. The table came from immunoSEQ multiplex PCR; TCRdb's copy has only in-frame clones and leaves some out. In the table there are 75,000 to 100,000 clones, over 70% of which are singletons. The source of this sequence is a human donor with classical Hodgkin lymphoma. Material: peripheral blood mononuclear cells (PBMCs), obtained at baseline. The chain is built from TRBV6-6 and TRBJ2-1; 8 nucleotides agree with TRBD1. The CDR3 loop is CASSYSTGDRSEQFF. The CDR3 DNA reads TGTGCCAGCAGTTACTCGACAGGGGATAGGAGTGAGCAGTTCTTC.